This T cell receptor beta chain was identified during a study of cytomegalovirus exposure and HLA in healthy donors. Study at large: Both the 120 or so validation repertoires and the approximately 700 first-cohort repertoires used the same platform, as reported by a later analysis. Overall study findings and caveats: A few CMV-associated chains were confirmed in vitro to be specific for CMV antigens. Reports showed the classifier diagnosing cytomegalovirus status with high specificity and sensitivity. Rarity marked most TCR sequences, yet some public TCRs occurred in many donors.

Only in-frame clones appear in the TCRdb table, and some are missing; sequencing was by immunoSEQ multiplex PCR. The sample shows hundreds of thousands of clones, roughly nine tenths of them seen only once. The CDR3 covers 14 residues. Per the germline V gene, CDR1 is SGHRS and CDR2 is YFSETQ. V trimming: 4 bases; J trimming: 5 bases; junction bases outside the gene matches: 7. This clone was recorded a few times. The antigen is not known. Material: PBMCs. This receptor was identified in a man younger than 35 in good health and CMV-seropositive. This chain joins TRBV5-1 and TRBJ2-7, with 9 bases that match TRBD1. The CDR3 region has the DNA TGCGCCAGCAGCGTCCAGGACAGGGGCGACGAGCAGTACTTC. Amino acid sequence: CASSVQDRGDEQYF.